This T cell receptor (beta chain) was found in a study of Ad26.COV2.S vaccination and SARS-CoV-2 variants. Study results and limitations: Spike-specific TCR breadth in vaccine recipients exceeded that seen in placebo recipients. Total T cell responses were possibly underestimated by TCR breadth and depth analyses.

Profiled with immunoSEQ multiplex PCR; TCRdb holds only in-frame clones, not every one. The repertoire includes about 420,000 clones, roughly 90% of them detected once, and 3.6% sits in the top ten. Germline lookup yields CDR1 SNHLY and CDR2 FYNNEI. The junction had 7 bases not matched to a gene; V was cut back by 3 bases and J by 5 bases. The CDR3 sequence is 15 residues long. As to this clone: Its target is unknown.

As for treatment: some 19 received Ad26.COV2.S at low or high dose, single or two shots; about 5 received placebo; per-sample allocation not given. On day 63 after the first injection, vaccine and placebo recipients gave samples. The material was peripheral blood, obtained in a trial of Ad26.COV2.S vaccine versus placebo. This chain joins TRBV2 and TRBJ2-5; the match to TRBD1 covers 9 bases. This clonotype was sampled from a person between 18 and 65 years old who received the Ad26.COV2.S COVID-19 vaccine or a placebo. CDR3 nucleotide sequence: TGTGCCAGCAGTGAGGGGACAGGGAGGATGGAGACCCAGTACTTC. Its protein product is CASSEGTGRMETQYF.